This T cell receptor (beta chain) was observed in a study of shared clonotypes between healthy human individuals. The ends lost 5 bases at V and 4 bases at J; junction bases unmatched: 14. CDR1 and CDR2 (germline): MDHEN, SYDVKM. The CDR3 covers 18 residues. The method was immunoSEQ multiplex PCR; TCRdb's version includes in-frame clones alone and lacks a portion of them. Of about 1.5 million clones in the sample, 98% were seen once. The sample comprised naive CD4+ T cells sorted from blood. Documented subset: CD45RA+ positively selected. The chain uses TRBV28 and TRBJ2-1, with TRBD1 matching over 10 bases. The receptor was derived from a man aged 25-40 years in good health. The CDR3 region is CASSPNTPGQGHYNEQFF. CDR3 DNA: TGTGCCAGCAGTCCTAACACGCCGGGACAGGGGCATTACAATGAGCAGTTCTTC. The full variable domain, its missing parts supplied by reference TRBV28 and TRBJ2-1, is DVKVTQSSRYLVKRTGEKVFLECVQDMDHENMFWYRQDPGLGLRLIYFSYDVKMKEKGDIPEGYSVSREKKERFSLILESASTNQTSMYLCASSPNTPGQGHYNEQFFGPGTRLTVL.